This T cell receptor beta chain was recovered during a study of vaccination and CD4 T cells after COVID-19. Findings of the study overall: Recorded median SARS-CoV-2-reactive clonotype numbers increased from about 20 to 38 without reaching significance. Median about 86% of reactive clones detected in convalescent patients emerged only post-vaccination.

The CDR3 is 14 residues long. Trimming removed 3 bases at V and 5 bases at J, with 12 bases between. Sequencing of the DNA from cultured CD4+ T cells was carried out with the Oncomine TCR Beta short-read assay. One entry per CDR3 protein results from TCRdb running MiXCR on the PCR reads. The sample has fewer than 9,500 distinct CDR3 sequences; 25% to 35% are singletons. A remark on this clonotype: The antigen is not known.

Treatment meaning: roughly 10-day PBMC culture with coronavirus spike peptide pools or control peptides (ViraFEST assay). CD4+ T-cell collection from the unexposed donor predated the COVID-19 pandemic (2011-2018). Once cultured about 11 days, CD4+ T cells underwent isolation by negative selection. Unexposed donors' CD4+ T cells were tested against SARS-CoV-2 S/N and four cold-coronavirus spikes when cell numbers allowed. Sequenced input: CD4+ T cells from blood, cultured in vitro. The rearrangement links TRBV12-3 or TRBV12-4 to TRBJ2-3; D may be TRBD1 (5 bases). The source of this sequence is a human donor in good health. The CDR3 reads CASSLPRVVDTQYF. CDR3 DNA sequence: TGTGCCAGCAGTTTGCCCAGGGTGGTAGATACGCAGTATTTT.